This TCR beta chain derives from a study of vaccination and CD4 T cells after COVID-19. Study at large: Convalescent patients gave post-COVID blood a median about 100 days post-diagnosis, range 35 to 161.

Oncomine TCR Beta short-read sequencing was applied to DNA from cultured CD4+ T cells. TCRdb redid the calling of the PCR reads with MiXCR, one entry per CDR3 protein. Of 25,000 or so distinct CDR3 sequences detected, over 30% appear once; the ten largest clones hold 3% to 3.5%. About this clonotype itself: Its target is not known.

With V trimmed by 6 bases and J by 6 bases, 6 bases remained unmatched. Germline V gene lookup returns CDR1 MNHEY and CDR2 SMNVEV (reference sequence). The CDR3 contains 14 residues. The time point was: late sampling 161 to 241 days after vaccination in a few convalescent patients. Noted treatment: 10-day PBMC culture with coronavirus spike peptide pools or control peptides (ViraFEST assay). The clonotype was recovered from a human donor who had recovered from COVID-19. This specimen was CD4+ T cells from blood, cultured in vitro, taken about 7 months after SARS-CoV-2 vaccination. This chain joins TRBV27 and TRBJ2-7; the match to TRBD2 covers 12 bases. The CDR3 loop reads CASRRLAGVFEQYF. As DNA, the CDR3 is TGTGCCAGCAGACGACTAGCGGGAGTTTTCGAGCAGTACTTC.